These 4 T cell receptor beta chains were sequenced from one sample in a study of liver allograft versus peripheral blood T cells. Study in general: The authors compared T cell receptor repertoires in transplanted livers with recipients' peripheral blood repertoires.

From the reads, TCRdb called clonotypes with MiXCR, one entry per CDR3 protein. The table has over 10,000 distinct CDR3 sequences, around 20% seen once. These receptor sequences come from a human patient who had a liver transplant. The graft donor may be the source of some T cells.

By sample fraction, this clonotype is medium-sized. This sequence joins TRBV6-6 and TRBJ1-5, with 11 positions matching TRBD1. Germline V gene sequence: CDR1 MNHNY, CDR2 SVGAGI (reference sequence). The CDR3 length is 18 residues. With V trimmed by 5 bases and J by 3 bases, 12 bases remained unmatched. CDR3 amino acids: CASSDPGQGVGANQPQHF. DNA for the CDR3: TGTGCCAGCAGTGACCCGGGACAGGGGGTGGGGGCCAATCAGCCCCAGCATTTT.

The rearrangement uses TRBV19 and TRBJ1-1, with D unclear. With 7 bases removed from V and 0 bases from J, the gap between germline ends came to 12 bases. Germline V gives CDR1 LNHDA, CDR2 SQIVND (reference sequence). This CDR3 contains 14 residues. The CDR3 spells CASTETQMNTEAFF. In DNA form, the CDR3 reads TGTGCCAGTACGGAGACACAGATGAACACTGAAGCTTTCTTT.

V and J are TRBV5-6 and TRBJ1-5; D is ambiguous. Trimming removed 0 bases from V and 3 bases from J, with 7 bases in between. The CDR3 runs to 14 residues. The germline V gene encodes CDR1 SGHDT and CDR2 YYEEEE. CDR3 sequence (DNA): TGTGCCAGCAGCTTGGATAGGAACAATCAGCCCCAGCATTTT. It specifies CASSLDRNNQPQHF.

This clonotype showed up just a few times. The rearrangement links TRBV7-9 to TRBJ2-6; the D gene could be TRBD1 or TRBD2 (6 bases each). The CDR3 consists of 17 residues. V was pared by 5 bases and J by 0 bases, with 14 bases between. Germline assignment: CDR1 SEHNR and CDR2 FQNEAQ (reference sequence). The CDR3 loop reads CASSPWGADSGANVLTF. In DNA form, the CDR3 reads TGTGCCAGCAGCCCGTGGGGGGCCGACTCTGGGGCCAACGTCCTGACTTTC.